The subject of this entry is one T cell receptor beta chain. The antigen it binds to is not known. The record has no base qualities; no much larger clone is one base away. The CDR3 numbers 16 residues from cysteine through phenylalanine. The DNA shown is the 48-base CDR3, in frame from base 1. For this chain, trimming is 5 bases at the V end and 4 bases at the J end, and the number of junction bases without a gene match is 10. CDR1 LNHDA and CDR2 SQIVND were looked up in the germline V gene (reference sequence). Sample treatment or condition, as interpreted from the label and publication: randomized to nivolumab then ipilimumab (arm A) or the reverse (arm B). None of the trial patients had been given prior DNA-damaging chemotherapy. Samples came from patients with melanoma in CheckMate 064, a randomized, open-label phase II trial of sequential checkpoint blockade. Tumor TCR sequencing used genomic DNA from formalin-fixed paraffin-embedded (FFPE) tissue samples.

The immunoSEQ Assay was used to immunosequence TCRbeta CDR3 regions from genomic DNA. Before high-throughput sequencing, genomic DNA was amplified using bias-controlled multiplex PCR. The paper's processing steps were these. To quantify the absolute abundance of each unique TCRbeta CDR3 region, the sequences were collapsed and filtered. Clonality, defined as 1 minus Pielou's evenness, was calculated using only productive rearrangements. Tumor T-cell fraction was computed by normalizing TCRbeta template counts to usable DNA, estimated from several housekeeping genes. A previously published method was used to identify clones whose frequencies were significantly greater in on-treatment samples than in baseline samples. This is the immuneACCESS table as TCRdb keeps it, with only in-frame sequences that have V and J called. A part of the clones is gone; compared with another copy, unresolved V genes explain less than half, and the rest is unexplained. The V and J calls and clone size come from that table; D and trimming were worked out from the DNA. Across this sample there are some 40,000 clones, with 30% to 35% seen only once. 1.6% of the sample goes to the ten largest clones.

The data stem from a study of sequential checkpoint blockade in melanoma (dated by TCRdb to between 2017 and 2020). About the investigation overall: Patients were randomized 1:1 to first-line nivolumab followed by ipilimumab (arm A) or ipilimumab followed by nivolumab (arm B). Maintenance nivolumab came after both trial sequences. DNA from more than 75 melanoma tumor samples collected before treatment underwent TCRbeta immunosequencing. About 24 patients had matched tumor biopsies taken before treatment and at week 13, after single-agent nivolumab (arm A) or ipilimumab (arm B). In 60% to 85% of the matched pre- and post-treatment tumor biopsy pairs, both biopsies came from the same lesion. Overall study results and their limits: PD-L1 staining and CD8+ T-cell counts correlated with tumor T-cell fraction and clonality, whereas mutational load did not. Patients with increases in tumor T-cell fraction and clonality by week 13 were approximately 30 times more likely to achieve clinical benefit. Larger, independent patient cohorts are needed to validate the response-prediction model that combines TCR metrics and mutation burden. Among patients in arm A, the nivolumab-first arm, pretreatment tumor TIL clonality was associated with response (P = .04). Small sample sizes and reduced statistical power limited the analyses of tumor T-cell fraction within each arm.

The sample here was tumor tissue (inferred from file names), taken from a patient given nivolumab and ipilimumab in sequence. The chain employs TRBV19 and TRBJ1-5, with 8 bases in between that match TRBD1. The source of this sequence is a human donor with melanoma. The sequenced DNA is TGTGCCAGTAGTTTCGGGGGACAGGATCGGAATCAGCCCCAGCATTTT. Its protein is CASSFGGQDRNQPQHF.